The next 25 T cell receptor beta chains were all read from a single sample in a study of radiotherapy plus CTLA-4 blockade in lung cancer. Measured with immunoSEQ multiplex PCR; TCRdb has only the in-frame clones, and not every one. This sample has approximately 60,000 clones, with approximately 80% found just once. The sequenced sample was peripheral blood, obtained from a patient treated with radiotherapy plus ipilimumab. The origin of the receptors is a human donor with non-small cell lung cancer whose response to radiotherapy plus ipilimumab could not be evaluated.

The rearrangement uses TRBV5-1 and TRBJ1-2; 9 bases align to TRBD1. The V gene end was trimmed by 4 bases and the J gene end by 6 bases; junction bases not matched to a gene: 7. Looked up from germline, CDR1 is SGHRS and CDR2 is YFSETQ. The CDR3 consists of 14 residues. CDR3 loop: CASSPRTGGDGYTF. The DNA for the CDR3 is TGCGCCAGCAGCCCCCGCACAGGGGGCGATGGCTACACCTTC.

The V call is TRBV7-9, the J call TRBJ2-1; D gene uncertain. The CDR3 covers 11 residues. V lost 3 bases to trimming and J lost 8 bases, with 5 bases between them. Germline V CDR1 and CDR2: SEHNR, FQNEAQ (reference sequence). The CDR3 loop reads CASSFGDEQFF. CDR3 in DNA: TGTGCCAGCAGCTTCGGTGATGAGCAGTTCTTC.

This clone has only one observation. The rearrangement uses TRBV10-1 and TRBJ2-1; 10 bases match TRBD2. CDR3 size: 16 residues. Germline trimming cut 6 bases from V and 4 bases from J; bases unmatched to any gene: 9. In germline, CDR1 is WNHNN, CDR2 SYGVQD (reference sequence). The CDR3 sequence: CASRPSGRAGYNEQFF. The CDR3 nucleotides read TGCGCCAGCAGGCCAAGCGGGAGGGCGGGTTACAATGAGCAGTTCTTC.

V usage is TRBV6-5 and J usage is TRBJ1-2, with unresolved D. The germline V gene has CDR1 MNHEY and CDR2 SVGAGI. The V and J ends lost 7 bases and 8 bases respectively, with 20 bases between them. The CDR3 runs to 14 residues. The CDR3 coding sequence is TGTGCCAGCAAGGAACGGGGATTCGGGTGGGGCTACACCTTC. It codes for CASKERGFGWGYTF.

CDR3 in DNA: TGTGCCAGCAGCGTATATAGCGGGAGCTTAAATGAGCAGTTCTTC. Its protein is CASSVYSGSLNEQFF. The chain links TRBV9 to TRBJ2-1, with 9 bases matching TRBD2. Germline V CDR1 and CDR2: SGDLS, YYNGEE. The V gene end was trimmed by 1 base and the J gene end by 7 bases; junction bases not matched to a gene: 6. This CDR3 is built from 15 residues.

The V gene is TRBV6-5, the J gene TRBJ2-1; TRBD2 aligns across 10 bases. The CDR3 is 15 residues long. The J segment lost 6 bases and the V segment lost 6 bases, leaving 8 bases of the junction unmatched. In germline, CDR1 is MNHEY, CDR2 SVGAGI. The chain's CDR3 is CASRPRTSGGNEQFF. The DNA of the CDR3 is TGTGCCAGCAGACCTCGGACTAGCGGAGGCAATGAGCAGTTCTTC.

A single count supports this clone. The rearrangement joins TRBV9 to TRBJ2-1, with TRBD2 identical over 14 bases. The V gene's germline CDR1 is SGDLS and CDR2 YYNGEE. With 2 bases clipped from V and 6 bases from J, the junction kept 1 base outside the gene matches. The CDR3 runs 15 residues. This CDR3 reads CASSVGTSGSNEQFF. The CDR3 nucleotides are TGTGCCAGCAGCGTTGGGACTAGCGGGAGCAATGAGCAGTTCTTC.

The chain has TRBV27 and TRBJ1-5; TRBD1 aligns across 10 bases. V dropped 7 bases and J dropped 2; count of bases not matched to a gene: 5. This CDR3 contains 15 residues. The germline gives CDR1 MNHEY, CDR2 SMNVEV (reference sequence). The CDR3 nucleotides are TGTGCCAGCAAGGGGACAGGGGTTGGCAATCAGCCCCAGCATTTT. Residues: CASKGTGVGNQPQHF.

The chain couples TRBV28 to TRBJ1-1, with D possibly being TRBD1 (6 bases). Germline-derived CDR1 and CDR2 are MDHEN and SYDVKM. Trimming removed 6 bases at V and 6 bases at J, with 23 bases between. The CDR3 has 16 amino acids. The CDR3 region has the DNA TGTGCCAGCAGCCCTGGGGGGGGCGAGATTCAATCTGAAGCTTTCTTT. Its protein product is CASSPGGGEIQSEAFF.

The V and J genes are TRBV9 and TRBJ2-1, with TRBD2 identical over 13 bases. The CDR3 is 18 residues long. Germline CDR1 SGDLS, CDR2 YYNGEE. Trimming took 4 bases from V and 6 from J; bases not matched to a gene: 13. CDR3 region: CASSLQGLAGLVSNEQFF. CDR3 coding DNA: TGTGCCAGCAGCCTCCAGGGACTAGCGGGATTGGTTTCCAATGAGCAGTTCTTC.

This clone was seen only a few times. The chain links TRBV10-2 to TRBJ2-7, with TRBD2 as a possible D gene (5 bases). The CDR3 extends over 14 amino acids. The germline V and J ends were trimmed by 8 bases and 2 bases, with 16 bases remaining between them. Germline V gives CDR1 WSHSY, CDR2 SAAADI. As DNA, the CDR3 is TGCGCCAGCCTTGAAGCGGTGGGCCCCTACGAGCAGTACTTC. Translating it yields CASLEAVGPYEQYF.

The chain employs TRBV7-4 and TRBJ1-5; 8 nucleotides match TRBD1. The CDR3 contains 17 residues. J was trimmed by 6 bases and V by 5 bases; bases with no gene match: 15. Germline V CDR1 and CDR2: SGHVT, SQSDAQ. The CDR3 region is CASSSRTWAGGCQPQHF. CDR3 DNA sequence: TGTGCCAGCAGCAGCCGAACGTGGGCAGGGGGCTGTCAGCCCCAGCATTTT.

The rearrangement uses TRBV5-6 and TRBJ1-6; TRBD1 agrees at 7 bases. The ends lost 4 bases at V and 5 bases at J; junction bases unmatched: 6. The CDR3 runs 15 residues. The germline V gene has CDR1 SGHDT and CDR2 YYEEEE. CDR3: CASSPGQFHNSPLHF. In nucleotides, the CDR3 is TGTGCCAGCAGCCCGGGACAGTTCCATAATTCACCCCTCCACTTT.

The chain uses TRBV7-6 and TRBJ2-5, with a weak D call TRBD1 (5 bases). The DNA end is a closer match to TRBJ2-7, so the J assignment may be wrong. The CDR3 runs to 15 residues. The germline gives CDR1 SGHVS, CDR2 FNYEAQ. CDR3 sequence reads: CASSPEGDSFHEQYF. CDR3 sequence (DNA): TGTGCCAGCAGCCCAGAAGGGGATAGTTTCCACGAGCAGTACTTC.

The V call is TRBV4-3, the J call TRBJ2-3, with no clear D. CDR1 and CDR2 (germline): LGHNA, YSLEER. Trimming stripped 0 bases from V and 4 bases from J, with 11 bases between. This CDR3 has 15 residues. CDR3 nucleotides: TGCGCCAGCAGCCAAGATCGGAGAGCCTCAGATACGCAGTATTTT. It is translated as CASSQDRRASDTQYF.

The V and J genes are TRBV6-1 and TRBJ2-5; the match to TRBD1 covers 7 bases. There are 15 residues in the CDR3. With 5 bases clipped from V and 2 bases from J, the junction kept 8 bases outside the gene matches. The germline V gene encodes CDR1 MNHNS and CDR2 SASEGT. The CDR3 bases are TGTGCCAGCAGTCCCACCGGGACAGCTCAAGAGACCCAGTACTTC. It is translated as CASSPTGTAQETQYF.

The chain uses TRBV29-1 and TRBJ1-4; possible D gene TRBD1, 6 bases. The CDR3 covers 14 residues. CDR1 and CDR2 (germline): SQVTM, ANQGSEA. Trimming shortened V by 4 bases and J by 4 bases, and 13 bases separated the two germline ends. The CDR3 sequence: CSVGLTGFNEKLFF. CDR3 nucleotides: TGCAGCGTTGGGTTGACAGGATTTAATGAAAAACTGTTTTTT.

CDR3 protein: CASNPRRGQGPYEQYF. CDR3 nucleotide sequence: TGTGCCAGCAACCCTAGGAGGGGACAGGGACCCTACGAGCAGTACTTC. The V and J genes are TRBV7-8 and TRBJ2-7; TRBD1 matches at 9 bases. V gave up 7 bases and J gave up 2 bases; unmatched junction bases: 12. The CDR3 loop spans 16 amino acids. Germline CDR1 is SGHVS and CDR2 is FQNEAQ.

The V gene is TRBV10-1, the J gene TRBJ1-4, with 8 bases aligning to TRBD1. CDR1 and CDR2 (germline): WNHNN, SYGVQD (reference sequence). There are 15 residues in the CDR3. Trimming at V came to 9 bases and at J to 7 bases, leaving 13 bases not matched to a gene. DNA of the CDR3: TGCGCCAGTTCCGGACAGGGTGAGTGGGGTGAAAAACTGTTTTTT. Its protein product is CASSGQGEWGEKLFF.

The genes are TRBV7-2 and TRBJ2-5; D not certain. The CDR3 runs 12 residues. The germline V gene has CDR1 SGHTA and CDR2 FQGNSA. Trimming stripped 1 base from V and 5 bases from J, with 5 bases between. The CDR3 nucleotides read TGTGCCAGCAGCTTAGGGGCCGAGACCCAGTACTTC. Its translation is CASSLGAETQYF.

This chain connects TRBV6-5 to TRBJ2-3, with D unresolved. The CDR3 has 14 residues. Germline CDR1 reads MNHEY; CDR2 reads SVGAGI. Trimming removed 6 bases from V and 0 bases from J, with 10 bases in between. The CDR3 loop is CASRIAASTDTQYF. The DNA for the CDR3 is TGTGCCAGCAGAATAGCTGCTAGCACAGATACGCAGTATTTT.

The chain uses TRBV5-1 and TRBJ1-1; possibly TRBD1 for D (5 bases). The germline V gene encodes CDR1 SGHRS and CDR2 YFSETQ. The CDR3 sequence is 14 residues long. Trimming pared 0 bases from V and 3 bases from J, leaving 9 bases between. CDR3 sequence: CASSLEGPDTEAFF. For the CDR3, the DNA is TGCGCCAGCAGCTTGGAGGGGCCGGACACTGAAGCTTTCTTT.

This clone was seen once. The CDR3 DNA follows: TGTGCCAGCACCTTAGACAGGGGCAACACTGAAGCTTTCTTT. It is translated as CASTLDRGNTEAFF. The chain employs TRBV2 and TRBJ1-1; 8 bases align to TRBD1. V gave up 7 bases and J gave up 2 bases; unmatched junction bases: 6. The CDR3 runs 14 residues. Germline loops: CDR1 SNHLY, CDR2 FYNNEI.

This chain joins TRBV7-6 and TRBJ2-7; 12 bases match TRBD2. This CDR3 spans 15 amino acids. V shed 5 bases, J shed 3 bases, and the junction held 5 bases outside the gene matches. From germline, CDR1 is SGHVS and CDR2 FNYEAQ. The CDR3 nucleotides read TGTGCCAGCAGCCCCGGACTAGCGGGATTCTACGAGCAGTACTTC. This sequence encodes CASSPGLAGFYEQYF.

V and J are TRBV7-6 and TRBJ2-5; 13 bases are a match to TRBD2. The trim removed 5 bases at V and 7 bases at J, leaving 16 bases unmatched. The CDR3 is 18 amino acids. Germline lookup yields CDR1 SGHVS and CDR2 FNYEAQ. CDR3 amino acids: CASSLSRGTSGADWTQYF. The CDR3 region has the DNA TGTGCCAGCAGCCTTTCCCGGGGGACTAGCGGGGCAGATTGGACCCAGTACTTC.